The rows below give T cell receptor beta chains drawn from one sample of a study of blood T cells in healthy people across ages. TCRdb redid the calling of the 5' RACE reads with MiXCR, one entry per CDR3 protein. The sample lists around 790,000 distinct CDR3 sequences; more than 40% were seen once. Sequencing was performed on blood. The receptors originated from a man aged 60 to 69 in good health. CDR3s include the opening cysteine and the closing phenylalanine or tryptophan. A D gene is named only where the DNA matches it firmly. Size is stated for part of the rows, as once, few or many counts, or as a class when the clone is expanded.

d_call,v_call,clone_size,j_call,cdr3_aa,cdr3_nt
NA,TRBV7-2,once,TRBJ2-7,CASSTSRGVYEQYF,TGTGCCAGCAGCACGAGTCGGGGCGTCTACGAGCAGTACTTC
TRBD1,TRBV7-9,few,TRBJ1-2,CASSDTGGKDYGYTF,TGTGCCAGCAGCGACACAGGGGGGAAGGACTATGGCTACACCTTC
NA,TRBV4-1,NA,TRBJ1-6,CASSQRGGSMDSPLHF,TGCGCCAGCAGCCAACGGGGGGGAAGTATGGATTCACCCCTCCACTTT
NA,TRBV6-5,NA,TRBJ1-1,CASAITGGTEAFF,TGTGCCAGCGCCATCACAGGAGGAACTGAAGCTTTCTTT
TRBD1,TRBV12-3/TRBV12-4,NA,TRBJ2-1,CASSLGTGQFF,TGTGCCAGCAGTTTAGGGACAGGGCAGTTCTTC
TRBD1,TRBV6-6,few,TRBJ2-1,CASSYGQGANNEQFF,TGTGCCAGCAGTTACGGGCAGGGGGCGAACAATGAGCAGTTCTTC
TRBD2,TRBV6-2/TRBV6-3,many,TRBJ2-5,CASSYSTSGGETQYF,TGTGCCAGCAGTTACTCGACTAGCGGGGGAGAGACCCAGTACTTC
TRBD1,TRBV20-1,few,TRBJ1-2,CSAGQGLNGYTF,TGCAGTGCTGGACAGGGTCTTAATGGCTACACCTTC
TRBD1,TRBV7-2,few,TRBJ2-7,CASSGTETPYEQYF,TGTGCCAGCAGCGGGACAGAGACCCCCTACGAGCAGTACTTC
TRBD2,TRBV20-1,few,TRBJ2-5,CSAKEGLAGGRETQYF,TGCAGTGCTAAAGAGGGCTTAGCGGGGGGGAGAGAGACCCAGTACTTC
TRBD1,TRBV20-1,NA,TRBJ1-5,CSARDLFRVPGGWVGQPQHF,TGCAGTGCTAGAGATCTCTTCCGGGTTCCAGGGGGCTGGGTGGGTCAGCCCCAGCATTTT
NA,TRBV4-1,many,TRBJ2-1,CASSQGFVPGRRSYNEQFF,TGCGCCAGCAGCCAGGGATTTGTCCCTGGCAGGCGCTCCTACAATGAGCAGTTCTTC
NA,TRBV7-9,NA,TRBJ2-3,CATQGLRGTQYF,TGTGCCACCCAGGGGCTGAGGGGTACGCAGTATTTT
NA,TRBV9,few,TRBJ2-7,CASSAFGQGGNYEQYF,TGTGCCAGCAGCGCCTTCGGGCAGGGAGGCAACTACGAGCAGTACTTC
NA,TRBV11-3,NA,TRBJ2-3,CASSLASSPDTQYF,TGTGCCAGCAGCTTGGCTAGCTCACCAGATACGCAGTATTTT
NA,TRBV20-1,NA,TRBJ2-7,CSAREGSDSYEQYF,TGCAGTGCTAGAGAGGGAAGCGACTCCTACGAGCAGTACTTC
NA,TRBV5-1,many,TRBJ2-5,CASRMGTGEETQYF,TGCGCCAGCAGGATGGGTACGGGGGAAGAGACCCAGTACTTC
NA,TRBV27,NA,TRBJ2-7,CASSFKSSYKQYF,TGTGCCAGCAGTTTCAAGAGCTCCTACAAGCAGTACTTC
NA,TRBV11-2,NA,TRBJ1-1,CASSLGPRGTTIEAFF,TGTGCCAGCAGCTTAGGGCCGAGGGGGACTACTATTGAAGCTTTCTTT
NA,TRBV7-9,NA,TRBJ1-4,CASSLGEGSSEKLFF,TGTGCCAGCAGCTTAGGGGAGGGGAGCAGTGAAAAACTGTTTTTT
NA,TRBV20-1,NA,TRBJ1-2,CSARGVNFGYTF,TGCAGTGCTAGAGGGGTGAATTTCGGCTACACCTTC
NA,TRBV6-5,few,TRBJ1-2,CASSSPGTSRYGYTF,TGTGCCAGCAGTTCCCCGGGGACCTCTCGGTATGGCTACACCTTC
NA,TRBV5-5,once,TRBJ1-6,CASSFLDNYNSPLHF,TGTGCCAGCAGCTTTCTGGACAACTATAATTCACCCCTCCACTTT
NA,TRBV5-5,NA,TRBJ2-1,CASSLGQLYNEQFF,TGTGCCAGCAGCTTGGGACAGCTGTACAATGAGCAGTTCTTC
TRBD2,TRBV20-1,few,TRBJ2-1,CSASRASGGWAGEQFF,TGCAGTGCTAGCCGGGCTAGCGGGGGCTGGGCGGGTGAGCAGTTCTTC